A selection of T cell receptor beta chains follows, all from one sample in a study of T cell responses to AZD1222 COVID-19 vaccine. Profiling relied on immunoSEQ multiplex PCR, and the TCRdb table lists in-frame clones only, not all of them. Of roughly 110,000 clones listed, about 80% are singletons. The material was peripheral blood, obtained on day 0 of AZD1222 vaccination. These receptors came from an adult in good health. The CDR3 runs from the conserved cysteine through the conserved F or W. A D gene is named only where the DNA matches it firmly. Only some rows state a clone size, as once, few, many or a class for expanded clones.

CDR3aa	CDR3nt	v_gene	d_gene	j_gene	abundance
CASREITGQGANYGYTF	TGTGCCAGCAGGGAGATAACCGGACAGGGGGCTAACTATGGCTACACCTTC	TRBV28	TRBD1	TRBJ1-2	NA
CASSASNAGGPIFEKLFF	TGTGCCAGCAGTGCATCAAACGCGGGCGGACCAATTTTTGAAAAACTGTTTTTT	TRBV5-5	NA	TRBJ1-4	few
CASNPTGKGNQPQHF	TGTGCCAGTAACCCCACAGGGAAGGGCAATCAGCCCCAGCATTTT	TRBV19	NA	TRBJ1-5	NA
CAISRTGSEGYTF	TGTGCCATCAGTCGGACAGGGTCGGAAGGCTACACCTTC	TRBV10-3	TRBD1	TRBJ1-2	NA
CASSLVSHGYTF	TGTGCCAGCAGCTTGGTTAGCCATGGCTACACCTTC	TRBV5-4	NA	TRBJ1-2	NA
CASNEGFREQFF	TGTGCCAGCAATGAGGGGTTTCGGGAGCAGTTCTTC	TRBV28	NA	TRBJ2-1	NA
CASSEEWGLAAYNEQFF	TGTGCCAGCAGTGAAGAATGGGGACTAGCGGCCTACAATGAGCAGTTCTTC	TRBV6-1	TRBD2	TRBJ2-1	NA
CASSALQGAGGNQPQHF	TGTGCCAGCAGTGCCCTACAGGGGGCGGGTGGTAATCAGCCCCAGCATTTT	TRBV6-1	TRBD1	TRBJ1-5	few
CAISESGGLGNQPQHF	TGTGCCATCAGTGAGTCGGGGGGGCTTGGCAATCAGCCCCAGCATTTT	TRBV10-3	NA	TRBJ1-5	once
CASSFQKGRSYGYTF	TGTGCCAGTAGTTTCCAGAAGGGGCGCAGCTATGGCTACACCTTC	TRBV19	NA	TRBJ1-2	NA
CASSLTGPQWEQYF	TGTGCCAGCAGTTTGACAGGGCCTCAATGGGAGCAGTACTTC	TRBV6-5	TRBD1	TRBJ2-7	NA
CASSTTGPQETQYF	TGTGCCAGCAGCACCACAGGGCCCCAAGAGACCCAGTACTTC	TRBV7-9	NA	TRBJ2-5	NA
CAWSLQSEQYF	TGTGCCTGGAGCCTCCAGTCAGAGCAGTACTTC	TRBV30	NA	TRBJ2-7	NA
CASSTGLAEYEQYF	TGTGCCAGCAGCACAGGACTAGCGGAGTACGAGCAGTACTTC	TRBV7-2	TRBD2	TRBJ2-7	NA
CASSLFPGGYYGYTF	TGTGCCAGCAGCTTGTTTCCAGGGGGCTACTATGGCTACACCTTC	TRBV5-4	TRBD1	TRBJ1-2	NA
CASSARREGRNEQFF	TGTGCCAGCAGCGCCCGACGGGAGGGGAGGAATGAGCAGTTCTTC	TRBV9	TRBD2	TRBJ2-1	NA
CAISGRTSGGDLSSYNEQFF	TGTGCCATCAGTGGACGGACTAGCGGGGGGGATTTAAGCTCCTACAATGAGCAGTTCTTC	TRBV10-3	TRBD2	TRBJ2-1	NA
CASSLQPGLTDEQYF	TGTGCCAGCAGTTTACAACCGGGACTAACAGACGAGCAGTACTTC	TRBV28	TRBD2	TRBJ2-7	NA
CASRPGTKGGKLFF	TGTGCCAGCCGTCCTGGGACAAAGGGGGGAAAACTGTTTTTT	TRBV25-1	NA	TRBJ1-4	NA
CASSKGLAGVNEQFF	TGTGCCAGCAGCAAGGGACTAGCGGGAGTCAATGAGCAGTTCTTC	TRBV7-3	TRBD2	TRBJ2-1	once
CASQDRGYEQYF	TGTGCCTCCCAGGACAGGGGCTACGAGCAGTACTTC	TRBV2	TRBD1	TRBJ2-7	NA
CASSTRTGGAYNEQFF	TGTGCCAGCAGCACTCGGACAGGGGGCGCCTACAATGAGCAGTTCTTC	TRBV3-1/TRBV3-2	TRBD1	TRBJ2-1	NA
CASSYSAGAPQPQHF	TGTGCCAGCAGTTACTCAGCAGGGGCTCCTCAGCCCCAGCATTTT	TRBV6-5	NA	TRBJ1-5	NA
CASSPLGAEAFF	TGTGCCAGCAGCCCGTTAGGCGCTGAAGCTTTCTTT	TRBV12-3/TRBV12-4	NA	TRBJ1-1	NA
CASSLGYATEAFF	TGTGCCAGCAGTTTGGGTTACGCCACTGAAGCTTTCTTT	TRBV12-3/TRBV12-4	NA	TRBJ1-1	NA
CASSYKGGNQPQHF	TGTGCCAGCAGTTACAAGGGGGGCAATCAGCCCCAGCATTTT	TRBV6-5	NA	TRBJ1-5	few
CASSSAGGGGNTIYF	TGTGCCAGCAGTTCAGCAGGGGGCGGTGGAAACACCATATATTTT	TRBV27	TRBD1	TRBJ1-3	NA
CASSLGRGVTEAFF	TGTGCCAGCAGCTTAGGACGCGGGGTCACTGAAGCTTTCTTT	TRBV11-3	NA	TRBJ1-1	once
CASSKVRTSGRDTDTQYF	TGTGCCAGCAGCAAAGTGAGGACTAGCGGGAGGGACACAGATACGCAGTATTTT	TRBV21-1	NA	TRBJ2-3	NA
CASSLGRVETQYF	TGTGCCAGCAGCTTGGGAAGGGTAGAGACCCAGTACTTC	TRBV5-6	NA	TRBJ2-5	NA
CASSGQGPYNEQFF	TGTGCCAGCTCGGGACAGGGGCCCTACAATGAGCAGTTCTTC	TRBV11-3	TRBD1	TRBJ2-1	NA
CAIRGAGAQSQHF	TGTGCCATCAGAGGGGCGGGAGCCCAATCCCAGCATTTT	TRBV10-3	NA	TRBJ1-5	NA
CASRTGPGANVLTF	TGTGCCAGTAGAACAGGTCCTGGGGCCAACGTCCTGACTTTC	TRBV19	NA	TRBJ2-6	NA
CATSDGRSGTGELFF	TGTGCCACCAGTGACGGCAGATCGGGCACCGGGGAGCTGTTTTTT	TRBV24-1	NA	TRBJ2-2	NA
CAISEPPGRGTGELFF	TGTGCCATCAGTGAGCCCCCGGGTCGTGGCACCGGGGAGCTGTTTTTT	TRBV10-3	NA	TRBJ2-2	NA
CASSPGGSTNEKLFF	TGTGCCAGCAGCCCGGGAGGGTCGACTAATGAAAAACTGTTTTTT	TRBV7-2	NA	TRBJ1-4	NA
CATQGTANTGELFF	TGTGCCACCCAAGGGACAGCCAACACCGGGGAGCTGTTTTTT	TRBV24-1	TRBD1	TRBJ2-2	NA
CASSFTPGQASSYNSPLHF	TGTGCCAGCAGCTTTACCCCGGGACAGGCCAGCTCCTATAATTCACCCCTCCACTTT	TRBV7-2	TRBD1	TRBJ1-6	NA
CSVDDGAYEQYF	TGCAGCGTTGACGACGGAGCCTACGAGCAGTACTTC	TRBV29-1	NA	TRBJ2-7	NA
CASSRDRGETQYF	TGTGCCAGCAGTCGAGACAGGGGAGAGACCCAGTACTTC	TRBV6-2/TRBV6-3	TRBD1	TRBJ2-5	NA
CASSHAGTSGSSEQYF	TGTGCCAGCAGCCACGCCGGGACTAGCGGGAGCAGCGAGCAGTACTTC	TRBV4-2	TRBD2	TRBJ2-7	few
CAWRPWTRSYEQYF	TGTGCCTGGAGACCCTGGACCCGTTCCTACGAGCAGTACTTC	TRBV30	NA	TRBJ2-7	NA
CASSSQGSGWGSPLHF	TGTGCCAGCAGTTCCCAAGGCTCAGGTTGGGGTTCACCCCTCCACTTT	TRBV28	NA	TRBJ1-6	few
CASSLRMQQYF	TGTGCCAGCAGTTTAAGGATGCAGCAGTACTTC	TRBV12-3/TRBV12-4	NA	TRBJ2-7	NA
CASSSRQGPNTEAFF	TGTGCCAGCAGCTCTAGACAGGGTCCGAACACTGAAGCTTTCTTT	TRBV7-9	TRBD1	TRBJ1-1	NA
CASSIARSSGNTIYF	TGTGCCAGTAGTATTGCCCGCAGCTCTGGAAACACCATATATTTT	TRBV19	NA	TRBJ1-3	once
CASSPTGLSGYTF	TGTGCCAGCAGCCCCACAGGGTTGTCTGGCTACACCTTC	TRBV7-6	NA	TRBJ1-2	NA
CASTQTGGDYGYTF	TGTGCCAGCACCCAGACCGGGGGAGACTATGGCTACACCTTC	TRBV6-5	NA	TRBJ1-2	NA
CASSPSGRGADTQYF	TGTGCCAGCAGCCCTAGCGGGAGGGGGGCAGATACGCAGTATTTT	TRBV7-8	TRBD2	TRBJ2-3	once